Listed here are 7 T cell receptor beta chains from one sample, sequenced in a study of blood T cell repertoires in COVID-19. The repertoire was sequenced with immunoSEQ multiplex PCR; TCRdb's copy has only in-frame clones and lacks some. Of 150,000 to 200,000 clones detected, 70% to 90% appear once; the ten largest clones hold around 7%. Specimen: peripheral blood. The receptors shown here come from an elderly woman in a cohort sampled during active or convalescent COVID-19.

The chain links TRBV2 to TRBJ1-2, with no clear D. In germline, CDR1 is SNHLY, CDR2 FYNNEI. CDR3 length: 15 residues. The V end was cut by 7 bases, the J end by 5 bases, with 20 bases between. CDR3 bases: TGTGCCAGCAAGGCCCAGCCAGACCTACAGTATGGCTACACCTTC. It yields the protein CASKAQPDLQYGYTF.

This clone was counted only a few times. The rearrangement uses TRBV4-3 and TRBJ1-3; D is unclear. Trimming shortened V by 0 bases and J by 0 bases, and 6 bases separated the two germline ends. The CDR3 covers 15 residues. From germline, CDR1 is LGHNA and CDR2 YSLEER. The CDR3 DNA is TGCGCCAGCAGCCAAGATCTACTCTCTGGAAACACCATATATTTT. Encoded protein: CASSQDLLSGNTIYF.

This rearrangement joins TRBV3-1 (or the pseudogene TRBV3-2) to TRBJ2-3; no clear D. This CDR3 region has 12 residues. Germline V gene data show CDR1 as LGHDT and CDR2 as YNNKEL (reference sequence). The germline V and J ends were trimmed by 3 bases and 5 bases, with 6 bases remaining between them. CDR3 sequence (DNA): TGTGCCAGCAGCCACCTAGGAGATACGCAGTATTTT. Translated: CASSHLGDTQYF.

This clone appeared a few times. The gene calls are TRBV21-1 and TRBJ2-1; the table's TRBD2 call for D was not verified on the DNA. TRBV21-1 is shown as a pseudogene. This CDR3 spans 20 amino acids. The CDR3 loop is CASSKGPHGLAGGCYNEQFF. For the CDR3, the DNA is TGTGCCAGCAGCAAAGGTCCCCACGGACTAGCGGGAGGATGTTACAATGAGCAGTTCTTC.

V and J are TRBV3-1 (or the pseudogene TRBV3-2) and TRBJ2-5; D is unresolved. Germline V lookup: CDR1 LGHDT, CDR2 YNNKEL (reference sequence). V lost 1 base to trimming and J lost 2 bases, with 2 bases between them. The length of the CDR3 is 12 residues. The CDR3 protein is CASSQAQETQYF. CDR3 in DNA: TGTGCCAGCAGCCAAGCGCAAGAGACCCAGTACTTC.

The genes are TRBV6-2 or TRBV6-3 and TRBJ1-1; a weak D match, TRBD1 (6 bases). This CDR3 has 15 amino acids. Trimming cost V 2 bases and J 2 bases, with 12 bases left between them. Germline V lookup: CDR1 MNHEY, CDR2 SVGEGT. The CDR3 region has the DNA TGTGCCAGCAGTTACATGGGGGCCGGAAACACTGAAGCTTTCTTT. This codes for CASSYMGAGNTEAFF.

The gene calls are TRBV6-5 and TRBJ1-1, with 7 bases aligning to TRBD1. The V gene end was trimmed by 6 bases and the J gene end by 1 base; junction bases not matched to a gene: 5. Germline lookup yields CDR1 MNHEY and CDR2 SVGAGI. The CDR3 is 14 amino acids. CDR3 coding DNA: TGTGCCAGCAGCCGCGGGACAGAGAACACTGAAGCTTTCTTT. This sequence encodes CASSRGTENTEAFF.